This entry lists 30 T cell receptor beta chains sequenced from one sample in a study of a mutant IDH1 vaccine in newly diagnosed glioma. Produced via immunoSEQ multiplex PCR; TCRdb's table is partial and in-frame only. Seen here are over 50,000 clones, around 82% observed once, and the top ten hold about an eighth. Time point reported: week 23, last vaccination. The vaccine gave 300 ug of a 20-mer mutant IDH1 peptide subcutaneously per dose. Antigens for these TCRs are unknown. The specimen comprised PBMCs, sampled from a glioma patient whose treatment included an IDH1 peptide vaccine. These receptors were collected from a man younger than 35 with glioma.

The genes are TRBV13 and TRBJ2-7; D might be TRBD2 (6 bases). This CDR3 has 14 residues. The germline V gene has CDR1 PRHDT and CDR2 FYEKMQ (reference sequence). V lost 5 bases and J lost 2, with 13 bases in between. CDR3 nucleotide sequence: TGTGCCAGCAGCCTCCCTAGCGAGGCCTACGAGCAGTACTTC. Its translation is CASSLPSEAYEQYF.

V gene TRBV2 combines with J gene TRBJ2-7; 9 bases map to TRBD2. Losses at the gene ends were 8 bases for V and 2 bases for J; bases not matched to a gene: 7. The CDR3 covers 14 residues. The germline V gene has CDR1 SNHLY and CDR2 FYNNEI. CDR3 sequence: CASPRLADPYEQYF. The CDR3 nucleotides read TGTGCCAGCCCGAGACTAGCGGATCCCTACGAGCAGTACTTC.

The V call is TRBV5-1, the J call TRBJ2-3; TRBD1 matches at 7 bases. V dropped 3 bases and J dropped 3; count of bases not matched to a gene: 7. The CDR3 runs 15 residues. The germline CDR1 and CDR2 sequences are SGHRS and YFSETQ. The CDR3 sequence: CASSSTGVKTDTQYF. CDR3 nucleotide sequence: TGCGCCAGCAGCTCCACAGGGGTTAAAACAGATACGCAGTATTTT.

This clone has more than one count but fewer than ten. This sequence joins TRBV28 and TRBJ1-2; D perhaps matches TRBD1 (6 bases). The CDR3 contains 12 residues. CDR1 and CDR2 from the germline V gene are MDHEN and SYDVKM. V was shortened by 5 bases and J by 2 bases, with 6 bases between the two germline ends. CDR3 sequence: CASSTGNYGYTF. CDR3 DNA: TGTGCCAGCAGTACAGGGAACTATGGCTACACCTTC.

V usage is TRBV5-1 and J usage is TRBJ2-2; D might be TRBD1 (6 bases). Trimming shortened V by 3 bases and J by 6 bases, and 15 bases separated the two germline ends. The CDR3 totals 15 residues. Per the germline V gene, CDR1 is SGHRS and CDR2 is YFSETQ. The CDR3, as DNA: TGCGCCAGCAGCTCCTCAGGGGTCCGGGCCGGGGAGCTGTTTTTT. Encoded protein: CASSSSGVRAGELFF.

There are a few counts of this clone. The genes are TRBV19 and TRBJ1-5; no reliable D call. V lost 1 base and J lost 6, with 7 bases in between. Germline values: CDR1 LNHDA, CDR2 SQIVND (reference sequence). CDR3 length equals 13 residues. As DNA, the CDR3 is TGTGCCAGTAGTATAGGGGTTAGTCAGCCCCAGCATTTT. Protein: CASSIGVSQPQHF.

The chain is built from TRBV30 and TRBJ2-7; a weak D match, TRBD1 (5 bases). V was shortened by 5 bases and J by 7 bases, with 21 bases between the two germline ends. Looked up from germline, CDR1 is GTSNPN and CDR2 is SVGIG (reference sequence). The CDR3 spans 14 residues. The DNA for the CDR3 is TGTGCCTGGGCCCATGGACATGGATTTCGGGAGCAGTACTTC. It translates to CAWAHGHGFREQYF.

The CDR3 sequence: CASSLRGYANTGELFF. DNA of the CDR3: TGCGCCAGCAGCCTGCGGGGGTATGCGAACACCGGGGAGCTGTTTTTT. The chain recombines TRBV5-1 with TRBJ2-2; 7 nucleotides line up with TRBD2. The germline CDR1 and CDR2 sequences are SGHRS and YFSETQ. The CDR3 loop spans 16 amino acids. The junction had 6 bases not matched to a gene; V was cut back by 4 bases and J by 0 bases.

The chain joins TRBV5-8 to TRBJ2-1; no clear D. The CDR3 has 17 residues. V was shortened by 1 base and J by 0 bases, with 14 bases between the two germline ends. Germline V gives CDR1 SGHTS, CDR2 YDEGEE. Here the CDR3 reads CASSLWYSQSSYNEQFF. For the CDR3, the DNA is TGTGCCAGCAGCTTGTGGTACTCTCAAAGCTCCTACAATGAGCAGTTCTTC.

V and J are TRBV9 and TRBJ2-5; tentative D call: TRBD1 (5 bases). CDR1 and CDR2 (germline): SGDLS, YYNGEE. There are 17 residues in the CDR3. V was pared by 6 bases and J by 1 base, with 22 bases between. CDR3 in amino acids: CASIVHKGSQLQETQYF. CDR3 DNA: TGTGCCAGCATCGTCCACAAGGGGTCACAACTCCAAGAGACCCAGTACTTC.

This rearrangement joins TRBV6-5 to TRBJ2-7; D gene uncertain. CDR1 MNHEY and CDR2 SVGAGI come from the germline V gene. The CDR3 is 13 amino acids. With 6 bases removed from V and 5 bases from J, the gap between germline ends came to 14 bases. CDR3 residues: CASRKGRNHEQYF. The DNA for the CDR3 is TGTGCCAGCAGGAAGGGAAGAAACCACGAGCAGTACTTC.

The gene calls are TRBV7-9 and TRBJ2-7; TRBD1 is a possible D gene (6 bases). V was trimmed by 8 bases and J by 3 bases, leaving 11 bases between them. CDR3 size: 12 residues. Germline-derived CDR1 and CDR2 are SEHNR and FQNEAQ (reference sequence). As DNA, the CDR3 is TGTGCCAGCTCCGGACAGTTCTACGAGCAGTACTTC. Amino acid sequence: CASSGQFYEQYF.

The gene calls are TRBV19 and TRBJ2-7; D remains unclear. CDR1 is LNHDA, CDR2 SQIVND, per germline (reference sequence). With 4 bases removed from V and 3 bases from J, the gap between germline ends came to 10 bases. This CDR3 is 13 amino acids long. CDR3 sequence reads: CASSRLPLYEQYF. For the CDR3, the DNA is TGTGCCAGTAGTAGGCTGCCCCTCTACGAGCAGTACTTC.

This clone was observed a few times. The chain combines TRBV7-9 with TRBJ1-5, with TRBD1 as a possible D gene (5 bases). Trimming took off 0 bases at V and 7 bases at J, with 13 bases between the two ends. There are 15 residues in the CDR3. Germline V gene sequence: CDR1 SEHNR, CDR2 FQNEAQ (reference sequence). As DNA, the CDR3 is TGTGCCAGCAGCTTAGCCACCCCAGGGTCCCAGCCCCAGCATTTT. This translates into CASSLATPGSQPQHF. The full variable domain, in which reference TRBV7-9 and TRBJ1-5 provide the parts outside the CDR3, is DTGVSQNPRHKITKRGQNVTFRCDPISEHNRLYWYRQTLGQGPEFLTYFQNEAQLEKSRLLSDRFSAERPKGSFSTLEIQRTEQGDSAMYLCASSLATPGSQPQHFGDGTRLSIL.

This clone occurred a few times. V gene TRBV29-1 combines with J gene TRBJ1-1; TRBD1 aligns across 7 bases. The CDR3 loop spans 12 amino acids. Germline-derived CDR1 and CDR2 are SQVTM and ANQGSEA. Germline trimming cut 4 bases from V and 5 bases from J; bases unmatched to any gene: 4. The CDR3 region is CSVGQGETEAFF. The DNA of the CDR3 is TGCAGCGTTGGACAGGGAGAGACTGAAGCTTTCTTT.

This chain links TRBV19 with TRBJ1-2, with D unclear. Trimming cost V 2 bases and J 2 bases, with 18 bases left between them. In germline, CDR1 is LNHDA, CDR2 SQIVND (reference sequence). This CDR3 has 17 residues. Here the CDR3 DNA reads TGTGCCAGTAGTATAATCGAGTTTCCCCCAGTCAACTATGGCTACACCTTC. Its translation is CASSIIEFPPVNYGYTF.

This clone is a singleton in its sample. The J gene is TRBJ2-5, the V gene TRBV30, with 9 nucleotides matching TRBD1. The V and J ends lost 0 bases and 4 bases, in that order; junction bases with no gene match: 6. Germline V CDR1 and CDR2: GTSNPN, SVGIG (reference sequence). This CDR3 is built from 15 residues. CDR3 region: CAWSVRGQGRETQYF. CDR3 sequence (DNA): TGTGCCTGGAGTGTACGGGGACAGGGTCGAGAGACCCAGTACTTC.

This clone was picked up one time. The V and J genes are TRBV5-6 and TRBJ1-3; unclear D gene. V was trimmed by 0 bases and J by 3 bases, leaving 16 bases between them. CDR1 and CDR2 (germline): SGHDT, YYEEEE. This CDR3 comprises 17 residues. For the CDR3, the DNA is TGTGCCAGCAGCTTGGTTGGCGGAAGGTTCGATGGAAACACCATATATTTT. This sequence encodes CASSLVGGRFDGNTIYF.

The genes are TRBV7-9 and TRBJ2-1, with D maybe TRBD2 (6 bases). Trimming removed 1 base from V and 8 bases from J, with 12 bases in between. Per germline, CDR1 SEHNR and CDR2 FQNEAQ (reference sequence). The CDR3 runs 14 residues. CDR3: CASSLDTSLDEQFF. For the CDR3, the DNA is TGTGCCAGCAGCTTAGATACTAGCTTGGATGAGCAGTTCTTC.

The rearrangement joins TRBV14 to TRBJ1-4, with D possibly being TRBD1 (5 bases). V lost 1 base, J lost 0 bases, and 18 bases lay in between. The CDR3 length is 19 residues. Germline V gene data show CDR1 as SGHDN and CDR2 as FVKESK. The CDR3 loop reads CASSQVPGRTYATNEKLFF. The CDR3 coding sequence is TGTGCCAGCAGCCAAGTCCCGGGCCGGACATATGCAACTAATGAAAAACTGTTTTTT.

The chain employs TRBV5-4 and TRBJ1-1, with a tentative D call TRBD1 (6 bases). Germline V lookup: CDR1 SGHNT, CDR2 YYREEE (reference sequence). This CDR3 contains 14 residues. Between the trimmed V and J ends, which lost 3 bases and 0 bases, there was a span of 9 bases. The CDR3 spells CASSYGTLNTEAFF. CDR3 bases: TGTGCCAGCAGCTACGGGACATTGAACACTGAAGCTTTCTTT. Together with reference TRBV5-4 and TRBJ1-1, the CDR3 gives the full variable domain: ETGVTQSPTHLIKTRGQQVTLRCSSQSGHNTVSWYQQALGQGPQFIFQYYREEENGRGNFPPRFSGLQFPNYSSELNVNALELDDSALYLCASSYGTLNTEAFFGQGTRLTVV.

The chain uses TRBV6-5 and TRBJ2-1, with 7 bases fitting TRBD2. Germline lookup yields CDR1 MNHEY and CDR2 SVGAGI. The CDR3 spans 15 residues. The ends lost 5 bases at V and 5 bases at J; junction bases unmatched: 9. CDR3 sequence reads: CASSPDSGMDNEQFF. CDR3 coding DNA: TGTGCCAGCAGTCCCGACAGCGGGATGGACAATGAGCAGTTCTTC.

The chain couples TRBV7-8 to TRBJ2-3; D may be TRBD1 (5 bases). V was cut by 5 bases and J by 6 bases, with 21 bases left in between. The CDR3 runs 16 residues. Germline assignment: CDR1 SGHVS and CDR2 FQNEAQ. DNA for the CDR3: TGTGCCAGCAGCCCAAGGTCGGGCAGGGCCAACGATACGCAGTATTTT. Its translation: CASSPRSGRANDTQYF.

J is TRBJ1-1 and V is TRBV7-9; D gene uncertain. The V and J ends lost 5 bases and 0 bases respectively, with 10 bases between them. This CDR3 has 14 amino acids. From germline, CDR1 is SEHNR and CDR2 FQNEAQ (reference sequence). The CDR3 nucleotides read TGTGCCAGCAGCCCGGGTGCGGTGAACACTGAAGCTTTCTTT. Amino acid sequence: CASSPGAVNTEAFF.

There are a few counts of this clone. The rearrangement links TRBV4-1 to TRBJ1-1; no firm D call. The CDR3 length is 19 residues. Germline CDR1 and CDR2: MGHRA and YSYEKL. V lost 1 base to trimming and J lost 2 bases, with 23 bases between them. The CDR3 spells CASSQVDMGFPRPNTEAFF. Here the CDR3 DNA reads TGCGCCAGCAGCCAAGTTGATATGGGTTTCCCACGACCTAACACTGAAGCTTTCTTT.

The gene calls are TRBV7-2 and TRBJ2-5, with 10 bases lining up with TRBD1. The CDR3 sequence is 14 residues long. Trimming at V came to 5 bases and at J to 7 bases, leaving 7 bases not matched to a gene. Germline CDR1 is SGHTA and CDR2 is FQGNSA. In DNA form, the CDR3 reads TGTGCCAGCAGCCCATGGGACAGGGGCGGGACCCAGTACTTC. It specifies CASSPWDRGGTQYF.

This chain uses TRBV19 with TRBJ2-7, with D possibly called TRBD1 or TRBD2 (6 bases each). V gave up 5 bases and J gave up 4 bases, with 18 bases separating them. CDR1 is LNHDA, CDR2 SQIVND, per germline (reference sequence). The CDR3 covers 15 residues. The CDR3 protein is CASSYRVRGLYEQYF. The CDR3 bases are TGTGCCAGTAGTTACAGGGTGCGGGGACTTTACGAGCAGTACTTC. Full variable domain (outside the CDR3, taken from reference TRBV19 and TRBJ2-7): DGGITQSPKYLFRKEGQNVTLSCEQNLNHDAMYWYRQDPGQGLRLIYYSQIVNDFQKGDIAEGYSVSREKKESFPLTVTSAQKNPTAFYLCASSYRVRGLYEQYFGPGTRLTVT.

The V and J genes are TRBV9 and TRBJ1-3; 7 bases are shared with TRBD1. Germline loops: CDR1 SGDLS, CDR2 YYNGEE. V shed 1 base, J shed 4 bases, and the junction held 8 bases outside the gene matches. This CDR3 is 16 amino acids long. As DNA, the CDR3 is TGTGCCAGCAGCGTAACCGGAACAGGGGCAGGAAACACCATATATTTT. This encodes CASSVTGTGAGNTIYF.

This clone was seen a single time. V gene TRBV6-5 combines with J gene TRBJ2-7, with 7 bases identical to TRBD1. Trimming cost V 2 bases and J 7 bases; bases outside gene matches: 11. Germline CDR1 is MNHEY and CDR2 is SVGAGI. This CDR3 is 15 amino acids long. The CDR3 region is CASSYDAGGTLEQYF. The CDR3 region has the DNA TGTGCCAGCAGTTACGACGCAGGGGGAACCCTTGAGCAGTACTTC.

The genes are TRBV6-6 and TRBJ1-1; 7 positions agree with TRBD1. Looked up from germline, CDR1 is MNHNY and CDR2 is SVGAGI (reference sequence). Trimming at V came to 2 bases and at J to 2 bases, leaving 2 bases not matched to a gene. This CDR3 comprises 14 residues. The DNA of the CDR3 is TGTGCCAGCAGTTACGGACAGGCAAACACTGAAGCTTTCTTT. It yields the protein CASSYGQANTEAFF.